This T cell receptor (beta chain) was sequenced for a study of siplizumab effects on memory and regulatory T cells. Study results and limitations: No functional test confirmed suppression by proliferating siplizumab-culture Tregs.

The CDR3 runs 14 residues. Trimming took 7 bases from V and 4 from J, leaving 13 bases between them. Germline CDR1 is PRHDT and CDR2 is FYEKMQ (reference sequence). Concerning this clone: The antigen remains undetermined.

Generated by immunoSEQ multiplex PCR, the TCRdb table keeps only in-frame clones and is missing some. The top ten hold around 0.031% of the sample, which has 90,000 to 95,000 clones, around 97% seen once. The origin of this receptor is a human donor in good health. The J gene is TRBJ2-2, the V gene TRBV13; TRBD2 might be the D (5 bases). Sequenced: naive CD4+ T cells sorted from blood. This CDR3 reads CASNQVGGTGELFF. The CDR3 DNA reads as TGTGCCAGCAACCAGGTCGGAGGCACCGGGGAGCTGTTTTTT.